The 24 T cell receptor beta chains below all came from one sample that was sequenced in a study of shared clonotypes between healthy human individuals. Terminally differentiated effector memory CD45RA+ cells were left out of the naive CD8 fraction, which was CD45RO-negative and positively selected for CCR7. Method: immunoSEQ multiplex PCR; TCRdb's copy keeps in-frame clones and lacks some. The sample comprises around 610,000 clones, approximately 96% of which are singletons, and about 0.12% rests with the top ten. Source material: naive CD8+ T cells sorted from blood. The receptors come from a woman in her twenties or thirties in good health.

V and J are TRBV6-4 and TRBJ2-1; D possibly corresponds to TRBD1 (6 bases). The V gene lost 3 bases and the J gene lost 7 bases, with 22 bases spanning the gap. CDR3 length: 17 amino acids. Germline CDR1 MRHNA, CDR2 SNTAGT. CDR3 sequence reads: CASSEKLQGMVGNEQFF. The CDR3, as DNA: TGTGCCAGCAGTGAAAAACTACAGGGTATGGTCGGGAATGAGCAGTTCTTC.

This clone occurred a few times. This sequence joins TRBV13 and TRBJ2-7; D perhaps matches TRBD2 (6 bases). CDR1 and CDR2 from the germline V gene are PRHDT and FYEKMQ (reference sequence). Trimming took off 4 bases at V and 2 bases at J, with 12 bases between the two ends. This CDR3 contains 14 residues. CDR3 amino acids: CASSSGLGAYEQYF. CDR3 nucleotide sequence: TGTGCCAGCAGCTCGGGACTGGGTGCCTACGAGCAGTACTTC.

CDR3: CASSLMAPEQYF. In DNA, the CDR3 is TGTGCCAGCAGCTTAATGGCGCCCGAGCAGTACTTC. The chain recombines TRBV7-8 with TRBJ2-5; no reliable D call. The DNA end is a closer match to TRBJ2-7, so the J assignment may be wrong. This CDR3 spans 12 amino acids. Germline V gene lookup returns CDR1 SGHVS and CDR2 FQNEAQ.

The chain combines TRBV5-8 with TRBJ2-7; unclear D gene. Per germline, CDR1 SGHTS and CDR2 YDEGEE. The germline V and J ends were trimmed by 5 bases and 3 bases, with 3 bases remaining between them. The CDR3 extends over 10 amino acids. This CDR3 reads CASSGYEQYF. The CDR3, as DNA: TGTGCCAGCAGTGGCTACGAGCAGTACTTC.

In nucleotides, the CDR3 is TGTGCCAGCAGCTTAACCGGGGGAGGCGGACCGACCGGGGAGCTGTTTTTT. The encoded protein is CASSLTGGGGPTGELFF. V gene TRBV7-3 combines with J gene TRBJ2-2; a weak D match, TRBD2 (6 bases). In germline, CDR1 is SGHTA, CDR2 FQGTGA. The CDR3 runs to 17 residues. Trimming removed 0 bases from V and 5 bases from J, with 16 bases in between.

The CDR3 bases are TGTGCCAGCAGTTTACGGAACAGGGGCACCACCCACCACACTGAAGCTTTCTTT. This gives the protein CASSLRNRGTTHHTEAFF. The gene calls are TRBV27 and TRBJ1-1; 7 bases map to TRBD1. The CDR3 totals 18 residues. Germline V gene sequence: CDR1 MNHEY, CDR2 SMNVEV (reference sequence). The V segment lost 2 bases and the J segment 3 bases; nucleotides outside the gene matches: 15.

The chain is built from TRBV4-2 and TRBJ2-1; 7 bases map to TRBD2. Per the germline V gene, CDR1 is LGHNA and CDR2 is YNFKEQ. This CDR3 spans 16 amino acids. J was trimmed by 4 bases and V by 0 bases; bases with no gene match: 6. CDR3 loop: CASSQEGGSRYNEQFF. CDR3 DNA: TGTGCCAGCAGCCAAGAGGGCGGGAGCCGTTACAATGAGCAGTTCTTC.

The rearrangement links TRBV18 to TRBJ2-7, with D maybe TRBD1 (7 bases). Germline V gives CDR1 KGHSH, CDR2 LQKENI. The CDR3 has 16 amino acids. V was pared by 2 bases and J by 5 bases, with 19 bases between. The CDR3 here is CASSPVGQGGAHEQYF. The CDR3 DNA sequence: TGTGCCAGCTCACCAGTGGGGCAGGGGGGAGCTCACGAGCAGTACTTC.

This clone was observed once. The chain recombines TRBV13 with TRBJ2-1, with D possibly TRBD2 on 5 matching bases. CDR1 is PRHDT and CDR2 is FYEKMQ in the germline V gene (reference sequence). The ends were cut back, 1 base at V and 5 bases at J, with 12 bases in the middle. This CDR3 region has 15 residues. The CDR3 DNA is TGTGCCAGCAGCTTAGTAGCGCCTCGGGACAATGAGCAGTTCTTC. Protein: CASSLVAPRDNEQFF.

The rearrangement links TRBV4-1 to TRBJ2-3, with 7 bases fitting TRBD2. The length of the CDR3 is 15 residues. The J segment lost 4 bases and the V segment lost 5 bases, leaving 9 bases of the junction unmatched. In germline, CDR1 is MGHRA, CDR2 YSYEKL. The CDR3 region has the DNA TGCGCCAGCAGCTCCAGCGGGGTTGGGGCAGATACGCAGTATTTT. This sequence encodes CASSSSGVGADTQYF.

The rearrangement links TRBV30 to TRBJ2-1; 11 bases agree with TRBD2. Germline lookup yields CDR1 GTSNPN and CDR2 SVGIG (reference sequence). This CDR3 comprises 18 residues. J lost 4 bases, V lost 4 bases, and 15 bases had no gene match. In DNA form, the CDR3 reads TGTGCCTGGACCGCCCCTATAGCGGGAGGGCCTTGGTACAATGAGCAGTTCTTC. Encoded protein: CAWTAPIAGGPWYNEQFF.

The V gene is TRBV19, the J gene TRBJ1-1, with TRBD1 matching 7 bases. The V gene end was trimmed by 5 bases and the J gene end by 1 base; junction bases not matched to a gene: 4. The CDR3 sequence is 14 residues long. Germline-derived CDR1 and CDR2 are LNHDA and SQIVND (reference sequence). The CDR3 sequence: CASSRDSPNTEAFF. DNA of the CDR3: TGTGCCAGTAGTCGGGACAGTCCGAACACTGAAGCTTTCTTT.

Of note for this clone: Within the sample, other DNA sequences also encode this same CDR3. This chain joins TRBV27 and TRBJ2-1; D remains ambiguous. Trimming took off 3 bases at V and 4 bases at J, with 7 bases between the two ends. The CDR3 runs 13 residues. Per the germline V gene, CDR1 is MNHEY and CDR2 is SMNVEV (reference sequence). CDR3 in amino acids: CASSLRSYNEQFF. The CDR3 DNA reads TGTGCCAGCAGTTTGCGGAGTTACAATGAGCAGTTCTTC.

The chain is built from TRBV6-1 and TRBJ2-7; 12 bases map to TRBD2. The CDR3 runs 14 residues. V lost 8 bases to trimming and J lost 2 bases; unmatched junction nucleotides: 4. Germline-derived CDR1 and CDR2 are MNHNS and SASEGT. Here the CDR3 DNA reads TGTGCCAGCGCTGGACTAGCGGGGACCTACGAGCAGTACTTC. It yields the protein CASAGLAGTYEQYF.

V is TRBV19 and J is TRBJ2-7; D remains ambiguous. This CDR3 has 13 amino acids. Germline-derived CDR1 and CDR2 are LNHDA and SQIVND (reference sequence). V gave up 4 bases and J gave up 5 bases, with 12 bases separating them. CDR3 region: CASSTSEMDEQYF. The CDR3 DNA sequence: TGTGCCAGTAGTACTTCCGAGATGGACGAGCAGTACTTC.

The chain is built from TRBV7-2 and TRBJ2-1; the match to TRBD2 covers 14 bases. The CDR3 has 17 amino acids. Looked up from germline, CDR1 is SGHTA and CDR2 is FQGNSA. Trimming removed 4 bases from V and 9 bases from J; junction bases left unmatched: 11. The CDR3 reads CASSSRKTSGRAGEQFF. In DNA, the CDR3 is TGTGCCAGCAGCTCTCGAAAGACTAGCGGGAGGGCCGGTGAGCAGTTCTTC.

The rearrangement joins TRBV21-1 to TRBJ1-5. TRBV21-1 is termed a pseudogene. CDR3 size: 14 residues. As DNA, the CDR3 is TGTGCCAGCAGCCCTTGGGGGTTGGATCAGCCCCAGCATTTT. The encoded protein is CASSPWGLDQPQHF.

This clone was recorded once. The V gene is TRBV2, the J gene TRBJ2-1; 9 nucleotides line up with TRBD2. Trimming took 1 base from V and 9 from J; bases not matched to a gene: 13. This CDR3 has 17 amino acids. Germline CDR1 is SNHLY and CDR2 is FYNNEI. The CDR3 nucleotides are TGTGCCAGCAGTGAAGGGCTAGCGGGAACCTCCCGAGGTGAGCAGTTCTTC. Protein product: CASSEGLAGTSRGEQFF.

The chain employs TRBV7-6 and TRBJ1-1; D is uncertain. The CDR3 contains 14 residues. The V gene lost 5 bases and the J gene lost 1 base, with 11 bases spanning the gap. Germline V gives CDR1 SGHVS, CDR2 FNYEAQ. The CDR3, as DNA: TGTGCCAGCAGCCCTTCTTTGGGGAACACTGAAGCTTTCTTT. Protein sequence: CASSPSLGNTEAFF. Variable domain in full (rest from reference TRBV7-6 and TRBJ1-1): GAGVSQSPRYKVTKRGQDVALRCDPISGHVSLYWYRQALGQGPEFLTYFNYEAQQDKSGLPNDRFSAERPEGSISTLTIQRTEQRDSAMYRCASSPSLGNTEAFFGQGTRLTVV.

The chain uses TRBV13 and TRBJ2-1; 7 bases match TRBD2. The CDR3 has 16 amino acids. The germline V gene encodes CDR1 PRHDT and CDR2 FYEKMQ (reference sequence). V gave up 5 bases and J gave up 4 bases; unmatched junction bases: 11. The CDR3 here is CASSPVAGDGYNEQFF. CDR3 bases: TGTGCCAGCAGCCCGGTGGCGGGAGATGGGTACAATGAGCAGTTCTTC.

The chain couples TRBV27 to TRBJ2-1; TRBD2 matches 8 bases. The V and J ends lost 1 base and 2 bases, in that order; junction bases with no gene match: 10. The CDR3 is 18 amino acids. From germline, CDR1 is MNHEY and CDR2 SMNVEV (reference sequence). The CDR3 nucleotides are TGTGCCAGCAGTTTATATCATAAGCGGGAGACGGCCTACAATGAGCAGTTCTTC. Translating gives CASSLYHKRETAYNEQFF.

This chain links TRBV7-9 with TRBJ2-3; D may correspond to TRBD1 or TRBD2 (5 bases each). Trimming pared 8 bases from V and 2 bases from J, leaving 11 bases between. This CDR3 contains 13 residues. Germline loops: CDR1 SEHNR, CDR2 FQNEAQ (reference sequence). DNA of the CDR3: TGTGCCAGCCGAGGGGTGGTCACAGATACGCAGTATTTT. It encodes CASRGVVTDTQYF.

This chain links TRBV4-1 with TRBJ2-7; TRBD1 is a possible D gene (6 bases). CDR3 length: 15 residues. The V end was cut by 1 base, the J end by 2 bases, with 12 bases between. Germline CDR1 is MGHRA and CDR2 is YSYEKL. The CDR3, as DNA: TGCGCCAGCAGCCAAGGACAGGCTCCCACCTACGAGCAGTACTTC. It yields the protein CASSQGQAPTYEQYF.

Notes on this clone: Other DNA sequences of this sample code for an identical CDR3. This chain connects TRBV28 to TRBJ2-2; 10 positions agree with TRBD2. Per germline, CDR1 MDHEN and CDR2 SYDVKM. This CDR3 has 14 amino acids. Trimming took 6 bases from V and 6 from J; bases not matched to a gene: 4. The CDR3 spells CASRASGSAGELFF. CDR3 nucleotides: TGTGCCAGCAGGGCTAGCGGGAGCGCCGGGGAGCTGTTTTTT. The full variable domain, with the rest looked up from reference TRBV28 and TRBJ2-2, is DVKVTQSSRYLVKRTGEKVFLECVQDMDHENMFWYRQDPGLGLRLIYFSYDVKMKEKGDIPEGYSVSREKKERFSLILESASTNQTSMYLCASRASGSAGELFFGEGSRLTVL.